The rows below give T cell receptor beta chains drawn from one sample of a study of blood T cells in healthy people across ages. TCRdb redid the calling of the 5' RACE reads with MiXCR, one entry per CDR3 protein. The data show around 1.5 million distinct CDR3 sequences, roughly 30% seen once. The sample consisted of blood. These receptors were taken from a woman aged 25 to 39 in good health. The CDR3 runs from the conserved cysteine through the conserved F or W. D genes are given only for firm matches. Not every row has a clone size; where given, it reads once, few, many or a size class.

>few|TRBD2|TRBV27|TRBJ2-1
TGTGCCAGCATTGACCGGCTAGCGGGTTACAATGAGCAGTTCTTC
CASIDRLAGYNEQFF
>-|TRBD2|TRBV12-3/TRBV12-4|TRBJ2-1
TGTGCCAGCATCTTACGGACGGGAGGGTTCAATGAGCAGTTCTTC
CASILRTGGFNEQFF
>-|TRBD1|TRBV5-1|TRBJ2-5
TGCGCCAGCAGCGGGCAGGGGGCGCAGGGGACCCAGTACTTC
CASSGQGAQGTQYF
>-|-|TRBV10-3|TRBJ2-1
TGTGCCATCCTTGGAGGGAATGAGCAGTTCTTC
CAILGGNEQFF
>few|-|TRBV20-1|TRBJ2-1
TGCAGTGCTAGGATCGGCAGCTCCTACAATGAGCAGTTCTTC
CSARIGSSYNEQFF
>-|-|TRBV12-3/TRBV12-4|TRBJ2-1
TGTGCCAGCATATATCGCCTTGGACGCAATGAGCAGTTCTTC
CASIYRLGRNEQFF
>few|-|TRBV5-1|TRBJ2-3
TGCGCCAGCAGCCCTGCGGGCTATGGAACAGATACGCAGTATTTT
CASSPAGYGTDTQYF
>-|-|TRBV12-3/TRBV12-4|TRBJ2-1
TGTGCCAGCAGCTACAGGGACGTCGGTGAGCAGTTCTTC
CASSYRDVGEQFF
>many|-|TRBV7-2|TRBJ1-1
TGTGCCAGCAGCTTTCCGAACACTGAAGCTTTCTTT
CASSFPNTEAFF
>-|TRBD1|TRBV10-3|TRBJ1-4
TGTGCCATCAGTGAGCCGCCGGGACAGGGGTTCGAAAAACTGTTTTTT
CAISEPPGQGFEKLFF
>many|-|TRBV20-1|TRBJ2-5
TGCAGTGCTAGGGGCTCACTACAAGAGACCCAGTACTTC
CSARGSLQETQYF
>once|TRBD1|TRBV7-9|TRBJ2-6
TGTGCCAGCAGCCAAGCCTTCGGGACAGGGATCTCTGGGGCCAACGTCCTGACTTTC
CASSQAFGTGISGANVLTF
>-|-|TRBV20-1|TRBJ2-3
TGCAGTGCCAGTGGCCAATGGGCAAGAGATGCGCAGTATTTT
CSASGQWARDAQYF
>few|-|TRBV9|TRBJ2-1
TGTGCCAGCAGCGTAGCTTCAGTAGGTCGGTACAATGAGCAGTTCTTC
CASSVASVGRYNEQFF
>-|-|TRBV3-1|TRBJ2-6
TGTGCCAGCAGCTCAAAGGGGTCCCCTGGGGCCAACGTCCTGACTTTC
CASSSKGSPGANVLTF
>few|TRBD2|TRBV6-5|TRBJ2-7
TGTGCCAGCAGTCCCAGGGAGCGGGGGAACTACGAGCAGTACTTC
CASSPRERGNYEQYF
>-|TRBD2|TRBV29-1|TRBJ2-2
TGCAGCGTGCTTCCAGCGGGAGTGGGCACCGGGGAGCTGTTTTTT
CSVLPAGVGTGELFF
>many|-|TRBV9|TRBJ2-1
TGTGCCAGCAGCGTACACGCGTCCTACAATGAGCAGTTCTTC
CASSVHASYNEQFF
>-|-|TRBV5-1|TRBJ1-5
TGCGCCAACAGCGAGGGGGTAAAAACAGGAGACAATCAGCCCCAGCATTTT
CANSEGVKTGDNQPQHF
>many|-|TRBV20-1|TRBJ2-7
TGCAGTGCTAGACAGGTCTACGAGCAGTACTTC
CSARQVYEQYF
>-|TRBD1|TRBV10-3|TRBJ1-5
TGTGCCATTAGTGAGGACAGGGAATCTCAGCCCCAGCATTTT
CAISEDRESQPQHF
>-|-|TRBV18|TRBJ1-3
TGTGCCAGCTCACCACCAGGGCGCAGCTCTGGAAACACCATATATTTT
CASSPPGRSSGNTIYF
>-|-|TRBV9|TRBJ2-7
TGTGCCAGCAGCGTTTCCTCCTCAACGATCCACGAGCAGTACTTC
CASSVSSSTIHEQYF
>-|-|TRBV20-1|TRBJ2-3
TGCAGTGCTGACGGTTCTAGCACAGATACGCAGTATTTT
CSADGSSTDTQYF
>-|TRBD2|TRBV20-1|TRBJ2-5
TGCAGTGCTGCAGGACTAGCGGGGGTCACGGAGACCCAGTACTTC
CSAAGLAGVTETQYF
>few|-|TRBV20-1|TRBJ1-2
TGCAGTGCTAGAGATTTTACGTTGCCAGGACGAGGCTACACCTTC
CSARDFTLPGRGYTF
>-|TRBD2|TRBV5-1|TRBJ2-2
TGCGCCAGCAGCTACGGACTAGCGGACACCGGGGAGCTGTTTTTT
CASSYGLADTGELFF
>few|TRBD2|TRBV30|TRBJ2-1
TGTGCCTGGAGTTTCGGGGGGGATGAGCAGTTCTTC
CAWSFGGDEQFF
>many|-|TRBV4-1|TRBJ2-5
TGCGCCAGTTTAGAGGAGGGGAGCCAACAAGAGACCCAGTACTTC
CASLEEGSQQETQYF
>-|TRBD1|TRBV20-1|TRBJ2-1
TGCAGTGCTAGTTTGGGACAGGGTAGGAATGAGCAGTTCTTC
CSASLGQGRNEQFF
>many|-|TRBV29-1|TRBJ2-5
TGCAGCGTTGAACAGGGGTGGGCTAGCTCCGGTGTGACCCAGTACTTC
CSVEQGWASSGVTQYF
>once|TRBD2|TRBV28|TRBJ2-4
TGTGCCAGCAGCGCCGGGCTAGCGGGAGTAGCCAAAAACATTCAGTACTTC
CASSAGLAGVAKNIQYF
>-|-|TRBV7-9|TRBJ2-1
TGTGCCAGCAGCTTAGAAGGGGACCCTGCCTACAATGAGCAGTTCTTC
CASSLEGDPAYNEQFF
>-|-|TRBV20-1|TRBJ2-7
TGCAGTGCTAGAGACCCCCAGGCCCTCTCCTACGAGCAGTACTTC
CSARDPQALSYEQYF
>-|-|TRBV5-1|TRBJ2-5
TGCGCCAGCAGCCCGGCAGGGGTTGGAGAGACCCAGTACTTC
CASSPAGVGETQYF
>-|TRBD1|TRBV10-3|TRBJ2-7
TGTGCCATCGGGGACAGTTTCTACGAGCAGTACTTC
CAIGDSFYEQYF
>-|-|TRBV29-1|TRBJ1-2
TGCAGCGTTGCGGAGGGGGTCCTCCCTGGCTACACCTTC
CSVAEGVLPGYTF
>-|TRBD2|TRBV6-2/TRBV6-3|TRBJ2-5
TGTGCCGGCAGTGCCGTACTAGCGCAGCAAGAGACCCAGTACTTC
CAGSAVLAQQETQYF
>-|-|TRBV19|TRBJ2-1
TGTGCCAGTAGTATGGGCAGTTACAATGAGCAGTTCTTC
CASSMGSYNEQFF
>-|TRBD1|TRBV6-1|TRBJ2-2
TGTGCCAGCAGGGACAGGACGAACACCGGGGAGCTGTTTTTT
CASRDRTNTGELFF
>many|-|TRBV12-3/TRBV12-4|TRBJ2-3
TGTGCCAGCAGTTTAGACCTACTACCAGATACGCAGTATTTT
CASSLDLLPDTQYF
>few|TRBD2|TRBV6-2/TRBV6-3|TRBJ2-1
TGTGCCAGTACAAGACTAGCGGGTTCCAATGAGCAGTTCTTC
CASTRLAGSNEQFF
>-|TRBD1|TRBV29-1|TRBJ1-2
TGCAGCGTTAAAACAGGGGACTATGGCTACACCTTC
CSVKTGDYGYTF
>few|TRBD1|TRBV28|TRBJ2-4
TGTGCCAGCAGTTTAGGACAGGGGGTCGGCATTCAGTACTTC
CASSLGQGVGIQYF
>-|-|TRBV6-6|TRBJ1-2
TGTGCCAGCAGTTACAGCCAAGGCCACTATGGCTACACCTTC
CASSYSQGHYGYTF